The 16 T cell receptor beta chains below come from one sample, sequenced in a study of radiotherapy plus CTLA-4 blockade in lung cancer. TCRdb's table, derived via immunoSEQ multiplex PCR, lists solely in-frame clones and lacks some. This table has 95,000 to 150,000 clones, 80% to 90% appearing once. The material sequenced was peripheral blood, taken from a patient treated with radiotherapy plus ipilimumab. The receptors stem from a human donor with non-small cell lung cancer that progressed on radiotherapy plus ipilimumab.

This clone was counted a few times. The chain has TRBV6-4 and TRBJ2-4; D might be TRBD1 or TRBD2, each matching 6 bases. The V gene's germline CDR1 is MRHNA and CDR2 SNTAGT. V was trimmed by 0 bases and J by 4 bases, leaving 16 bases between them. The CDR3 runs to 17 residues. The CDR3 spells CASSDSSGAGGKNIQYF. CDR3 bases: TGTGCCAGCAGTGACTCGTCGGGGGCGGGCGGGAAAAACATTCAGTACTTC.

The rearrangement joins TRBV7-8 to TRBJ2-2; 11 bases match TRBD2. After removal of 2 bases from V and 3 bases from J, the junction contained 8 bases not matched to a gene. The CDR3 extends over 18 amino acids. Germline values: CDR1 SGHVS, CDR2 FQNEAQ. CDR3: CASSLPDRLAGYTGELFF. Here the CDR3 DNA reads TGTGCCAGCAGCTTACCGGACCGACTAGCGGGATACACCGGGGAGCTGTTTTTT.

The V call is TRBV14, the J call TRBJ2-1, with a possible D match to TRBD2 (6 bases). Trimming pared 3 bases from V and 3 bases from J, leaving 12 bases between. Germline V gene sequence: CDR1 SGHDN, CDR2 FVKESK. CDR3 length: 15 residues. Written as DNA, the CDR3 is TGTGCCAGCAGCCATACCGGGACTCGCTACAATGAGCAGTTCTTC. Translation gives CASSHTGTRYNEQFF.

This clone was seen a few times. The chain couples TRBV25-1 to TRBJ2-1; TRBD2 aligns across 9 bases. V trimming: 11 bases; J trimming: 7 bases; junction bases outside the gene matches: 6. The CDR3 runs 12 residues. Germline lookup yields CDR1 MGHDK and CDR2 SYGVNS. Written as DNA, the CDR3 is TGTGCCGCGAGCGGGAGGCCGAATGAGCAGTTCTTC. Its translation: CAASGRPNEQFF.

This clone was seen once. This chain uses TRBV18 with TRBJ2-5; the D gene is possibly TRBD2 (5 bases). This CDR3 is 17 amino acids long. Germline loops: CDR1 KGHSH, CDR2 LQKENI. V was trimmed by 0 bases and J by 0 bases, leaving 14 bases between them. The CDR3 is CASSPPTRTLYQETQYF. The CDR3 DNA reads as TGTGCCAGCTCACCACCTACTAGAACGTTGTACCAAGAGACCCAGTACTTC. Based on the CDR3 plus reference TRBV18 and TRBJ2-5, the full variable domain is NAGVMQNPRHLVRRRGQEARLRCSPMKGHSHVYWYRQLPEEGLKFMVYLQKENIIDESGMPKERFSAEFPKEGPSILRIQQVVRGDSAAYFCASSPPTRTLYQETQYFGPGTRLLVL.

This chain's CDR3 is CASSPSSWAASTDTQYF. In DNA form, the CDR3 reads TGCGCCAGCAGCCCATCCTCTTGGGCGGCTAGCACAGATACGCAGTATTTT. This chain links TRBV5-1 with TRBJ2-3; D not certain. CDR3 length: 17 amino acids. Germline CDR1 reads SGHRS; CDR2 reads YFSETQ. Between the trimmed V and J ends, which lost 4 bases and 0 bases, there was a span of 18 bases. Full variable domain (remainder filled in from reference TRBV5-1 and TRBJ2-3): KAGVTQTPRYLIKTRGQQVTLSCSPISGHRSVSWYQQTPGQGLQFLFEYFSETQRNKGNFPGRFSGRQFSNSRSEMNVSTLELGDSALYLCASSPSSWAASTDTQYFGPGTRLTVL.

The V and J genes are TRBV18 and TRBJ1-4, with D hard to call. V was pared by 2 bases and J by 7 bases, with 2 bases between. The CDR3 length is 11 residues. The germline V gene encodes CDR1 KGHSH and CDR2 LQKENI. The CDR3 DNA sequence: TGTGCCAGCTCACCAGGTGAAAAACTGTTTTTT. It is translated as CASSPGEKLFF. Full variable domain (rest looked up from reference TRBV18 and TRBJ1-4): NAGVMQNPRHLVRRRGQEARLRCSPMKGHSHVYWYRQLPEEGLKFMVYLQKENIIDESGMPKERFSAEFPKEGPSILRIQQVVRGDSAAYFCASSPGEKLFFGSGTQLSVL.

This chain links TRBV15 with TRBJ1-1; 11 bases map to TRBD1. Unmatched junction bases numbered 15, after V lost 4 bases and J lost 5 bases. Germline CDR1 reads LNHNV; CDR2 reads YYDKDF (reference sequence). The CDR3 is 18 residues long. For the CDR3, the DNA is TGTGCCACCAGCACTGAACTTGGACAGGGGGCTGGAGCGACTGAAGCTTTCTTT. Its protein product is CATSTELGQGAGATEAFF.

The CDR3 bases are TGTGCCAGCAGCGCGACAGGGGACACCGGGGAGCTGTTTTTT. Amino acid sequence: CASSATGDTGELFF. The chain carries TRBV6-1 and TRBJ2-2; 8 bases are shared with TRBD1. The CDR3 has 14 residues. V dropped 6 bases and J dropped 3; count of bases not matched to a gene: 3. Germline values: CDR1 MNHNS, CDR2 SASEGT.

The chain employs TRBV5-1 and TRBJ1-3, with 10 bases aligning to TRBD1. V shed 4 bases and J 1 base; nucleotides not matched to a gene: 8. Germline CDR1 and CDR2: SGHRS and YFSETQ. The CDR3 consists of 17 residues. The CDR3, as DNA: TGCGCCAGCAGCCCCGGGGGACAGGGGCTATCTGGAAACACCATATATTTT. Its translation: CASSPGGQGLSGNTIYF.

This chain uses TRBV4-1 with TRBJ2-1; D ambiguous. With 1 base removed from V and 1 base from J, the gap between germline ends came to 20 bases. Germline V gene data show CDR1 as MGHRA and CDR2 as YSYEKL. This CDR3 has 19 residues. The CDR3 sequence: CASSQGGDSNPPSYNEQFF. Here the CDR3 DNA reads TGCGCCAGCAGCCAAGGAGGTGACTCAAACCCCCCTTCCTACAATGAGCAGTTCTTC.

In regard to this clone: One end of the junction is discordant with germline, which a read error may explain. The chain uses TRBV7-7 and TRBJ2-2, with a possible D match to TRBD2 (5 bases). CDR3 length: 15 amino acids. Looked up from germline, CDR1 is SSHAT and CDR2 is FNYEAQ (reference sequence). The CDR3 spells CASSRGLMNTGELFF. The CDR3 coding sequence is TGTGCTAGCAGCCGCGGACTGATGAACACCGGGGAGCTGTTTTTT.

The chain employs TRBV5-1 and TRBJ2-1, with TRBD2 identical over 9 bases. Per germline, CDR1 SGHRS and CDR2 YFSETQ. The CDR3 has 13 amino acids. V was pared by 6 bases and J by 6 bases, with 4 bases of the junction left unmatched. CDR3 nucleotides: TGCGCCAGCAAGTTAGCGGGAGTCAATGAGCAGTTCTTC. This translates into CASKLAGVNEQFF.

The chain combines TRBV6-1 with TRBJ2-1; possibly TRBD2 for D (6 bases). The CDR3 extends over 13 amino acids. The germline CDR1 and CDR2 sequences are MNHNS and SASEGT. Trimming took 6 bases from V and 8 from J, leaving 14 bases between them. CDR3 DNA sequence: TGTGCCAGCAGGTCCCCCGGGAGTGATGAGCAGTTCTTC. Its translation is CASRSPGSDEQFF.

The J gene is TRBJ1-2, the V gene TRBV7-2; 8 bases match TRBD1. Germline V lookup: CDR1 SGHTA, CDR2 FQGNSA. The J segment lost 2 bases and the V segment lost 2 bases, leaving 7 bases of the junction unmatched. CDR3 size: 16 residues. CDR3 nucleotide sequence: TGTGCCAGCAGCTTAACCGGACAGGGTCGGAACTATGGCTACACCTTC. Protein: CASSLTGQGRNYGYTF.

The genes are TRBV7-2 and TRBJ2-1; 8 nucleotides align to TRBD1. Germline assignment: CDR1 SGHTA and CDR2 FQGNSA. The CDR3 length is 14 residues. V lost 5 bases, J lost 12 bases, and 12 bases stayed unmatched. CDR3 in amino acids: CASSNRDRPLGQFF. CDR3 coding DNA: TGTGCCAGCAGCAACCGGGACAGGCCCTTAGGGCAGTTCTTC. The full variable domain, with the rest looked up from reference TRBV7-2 and TRBJ2-1, is GAGVSQSPSNKVTEKGKDVELRCDPISGHTALYWYRQSLGQGLEFLIYFQGNSAPDKSGLPSDRFSAERTGGSVSTLTIQRTQQEDSAVYLCASSNRDRPLGQFFGPGTRLTVL.